This TCR beta chain appears in the sequencing data of a study of shared clonotypes between healthy human individuals. Study outcomes and limitations: In general, naive subsets displayed greater estimated richness than memory subsets did. Even with large depth, rarefaction showed that sorted-subset sequencing was incomplete.

CDR3 size: 14 residues. CDR1 is MGHRA, CDR2 YSYEKL, per germline. V shed 4 bases and J 5 bases; nucleotides not matched to a gene: 8. Every donor was a Caucasian adult from Nashville, Tennessee. Sequencing was performed with immunoSEQ multiplex PCR; in TCRdb, only in-frame clones are kept and a portion is missing. The sample carries about 1.1 million clones, about 72% recorded once. Comment on this clone: What it binds is not known.

The sequence was collected from a man between 18 and 29 years old in good health. Some clones in this sample may be carry-over from other donors' samples. Input material: memory CD4+ T cells from PBMCs. Noted subset: CD45RA-negative fraction. J is TRBJ2-7 and V is TRBV4-1; 7 bases agree with TRBD1. The CDR3 region is CASSPTGNLNEQYF. CDR3 coding DNA: TGCGCCAGCAGCCCGACAGGGAATCTGAACGAGCAGTACTTC.